These 8 T cell receptor beta chains were all obtained from the same sample, sequenced in a study of post-analysis software for immune sequencing data. Their antigens remain unidentified. The TCR beta cDNA libraries carried unique molecular identifiers. TCRdb ran MiXCR on the PCR reads and lists one entry per CDR3 protein. Of 750,000 to 900,000 distinct CDR3 sequences listed, around 45% are singletons. General study findings and limits: With TRBV5-6, TRBV5-1 and TRBV20-1 included, about five TRBV segments were more frequent in patients than in controls.

The sequencing sample was made of blood. Receptors were obtained from a girl aged 5-17 years with multiple sclerosis.

The V and J genes are TRBV7-9 and TRBJ2-3; D unclear. The germline CDR1 and CDR2 sequences are SEHNR and FQNEAQ (reference sequence). This CDR3 comprises 14 residues. Between the trimmed V and J ends, which lost 5 bases and 1 base, there was a span of 10 bases. The CDR3 nucleotides read TGTGCCAGCAGCCCTGGCGCTGGCACAGATACGCAGTATTTT. Translation: CASSPGAGTDTQYF.

This clonotype was recorded a few times. The rearrangement uses TRBV7-9 and TRBJ2-1; D is unresolved. The V gene lost 0 bases and the J gene lost 9 bases, with 9 bases spanning the gap. The V gene's germline CDR1 is SEHNR and CDR2 FQNEAQ (reference sequence). The CDR3 sequence is 13 residues long. The CDR3, as DNA: TGTGCCAGCAGCTTAGCTCCCTGGAGTGAGCAGTTCTTC. Translating gives CASSLAPWSEQFF.

The rearrangement links TRBV10-3 to TRBJ1-4; maybe TRBD1 (6 bases). Germline V lookup: CDR1 ENHRY, CDR2 SYGVKD. This CDR3 spans 13 amino acids. Trimming cost V 6 bases and J 8 bases, with 13 bases left between them. The CDR3 is CAISGGTTEKLFF. The CDR3 bases are TGTGCCATCAGCGGCGGGACAACCGAAAAACTGTTTTTT.

In its sample, this clonotype was seen a few times. The CDR3 DNA reads as TGTGCCAGCAGCCCCGCGGACAGGGGTACTGAGCAGTTCTTC. Amino acid sequence: CASSPADRGTEQFF. V gene TRBV7-2 combines with J gene TRBJ2-1; 9 bases match TRBD1. V shed 5 bases, J shed 9 bases, and the junction held 8 bases outside the gene matches. The CDR3 runs to 14 residues. Per germline, CDR1 SGHTA and CDR2 FQGNSA.

Turning to this clonotype: It may be a read error: a sequence one base away is much more abundant. The V call is TRBV12-3 or TRBV12-4, the J call TRBJ2-1, with D possibly matching TRBD2 (5 bases). V dropped 1 base and J dropped 10 bases, with 5 bases sitting between them. The CDR3 has 11 amino acids. The CDR3 bases are TGTGCCAGCAGTTTAGGGGAGGAGCAGTTCTTC. It codes for CASSLGEEQFF.

J is TRBJ2-5 and V is TRBV6-2 or TRBV6-3; D is uncertain. The CDR3 is 12 residues long. Germline CDR1 MNHEY, CDR2 SVGEGT. V lost 4 bases to trimming and J lost 4 bases, with 7 bases between them. CDR3: CASSSFSETQYF. In DNA, the CDR3 is TGTGCCAGCAGTTCTTTTTCAGAGACCCAGTACTTC.

The gene calls are TRBV27 and TRBJ2-7, with 9 bases fitting TRBD1. Trimming removed 2 bases from V and 3 bases from J; junction bases left unmatched: 2. The CDR3 consists of 14 residues. Looked up from germline, CDR1 is MNHEY and CDR2 is SMNVEV (reference sequence). The CDR3 nucleotides are TGTGCCAGCAGTTTAACGGACAGGGGCTACGAGCAGTACTTC. Its translation: CASSLTDRGYEQYF.

As to this clonotype: One end of the junction fails to match germline, which may point to a read error. CDR3 nucleotide sequence: TGCAGCGCTGAAGTTCCAACAGGGTTCCTAAACTACGAGCAGTACTTC. Translating it yields CSAEVPTGFLNYEQYF. V usage is TRBV29-1 and J usage is TRBJ2-7; D may be TRBD1 (6 bases). The CDR3 is 16 amino acids. CDR1 SQVTM and CDR2 ANQGSEA come from the germline V gene.